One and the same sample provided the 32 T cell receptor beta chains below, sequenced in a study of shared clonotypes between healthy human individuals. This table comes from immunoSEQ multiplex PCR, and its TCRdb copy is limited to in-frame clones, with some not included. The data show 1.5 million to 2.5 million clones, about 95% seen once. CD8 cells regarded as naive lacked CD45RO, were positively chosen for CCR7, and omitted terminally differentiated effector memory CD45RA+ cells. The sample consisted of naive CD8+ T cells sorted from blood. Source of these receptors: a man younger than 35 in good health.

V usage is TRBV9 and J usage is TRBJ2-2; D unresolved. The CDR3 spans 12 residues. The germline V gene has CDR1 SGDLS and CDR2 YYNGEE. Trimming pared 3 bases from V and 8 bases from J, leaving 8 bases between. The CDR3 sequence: CASSESPGELFF. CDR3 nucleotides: TGTGCCAGCAGCGAGTCCCCGGGGGAGCTGTTTTTT.

CDR3 sequence (DNA): TGTGCCAGCAGTCAGGGGGTACAAGAGACCCAGTACTTC. This codes for CASSQGVQETQYF. The gene calls are TRBV27 and TRBJ2-5; the match to TRBD1 covers 7 bases. Germline CDR1 is MNHEY and CDR2 is SMNVEV (reference sequence). The CDR3 loop spans 13 amino acids. J lost 2 bases, V lost 5 bases, and 2 bases had no gene match.

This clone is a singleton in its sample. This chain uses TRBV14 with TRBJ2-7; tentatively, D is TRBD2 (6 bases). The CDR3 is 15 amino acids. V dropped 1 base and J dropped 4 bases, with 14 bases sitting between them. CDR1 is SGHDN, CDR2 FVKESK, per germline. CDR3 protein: CASSQGGGAHYEQYF. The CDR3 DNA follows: TGTGCCAGCAGCCAAGGAGGCGGGGCGCATTACGAGCAGTACTTC.

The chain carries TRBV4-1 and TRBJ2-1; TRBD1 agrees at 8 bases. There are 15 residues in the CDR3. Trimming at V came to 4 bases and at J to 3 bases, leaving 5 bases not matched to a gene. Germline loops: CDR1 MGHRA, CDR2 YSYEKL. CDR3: CASSLKQGVYNEQFF. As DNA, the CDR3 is TGCGCCAGCAGCCTAAAACAGGGGGTCTACAATGAGCAGTTCTTC.

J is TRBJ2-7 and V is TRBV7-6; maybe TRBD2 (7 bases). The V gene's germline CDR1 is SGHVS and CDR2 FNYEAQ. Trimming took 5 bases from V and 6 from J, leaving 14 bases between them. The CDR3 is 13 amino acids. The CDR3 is CASSPTGRGEQYF. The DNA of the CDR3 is TGTGCCAGCAGCCCCACAGGGAGGGGCGAGCAGTACTTC.

The CDR3 nucleotides are TGTGCCAGTCCGCCGACTGAAGCGGGTTGGCTCGAGCAGTACTTC. This encodes CASPPTEAGWLEQYF. The chain couples TRBV7-9 to TRBJ2-7, with D possibly matching TRBD2 (6 bases). Trimming left V 9 bases short and J 6 bases short, with 24 bases between. CDR3 length: 15 amino acids. Germline CDR1 and CDR2: SEHNR and FQNEAQ (reference sequence).

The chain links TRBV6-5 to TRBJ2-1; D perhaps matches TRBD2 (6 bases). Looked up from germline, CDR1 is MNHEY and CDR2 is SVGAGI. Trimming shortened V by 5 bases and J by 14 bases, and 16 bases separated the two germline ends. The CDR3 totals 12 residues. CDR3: CASSEGGPLKFF. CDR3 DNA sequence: TGTGCCAGCAGTGAGGGAGGCCCCTTGAAGTTCTTC.

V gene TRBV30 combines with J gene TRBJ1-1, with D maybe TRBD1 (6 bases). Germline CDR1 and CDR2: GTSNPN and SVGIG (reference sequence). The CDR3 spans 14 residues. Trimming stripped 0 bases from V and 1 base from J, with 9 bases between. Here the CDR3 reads CAWSVGGQNTEAFF. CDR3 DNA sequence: TGTGCCTGGAGTGTCGGGGGGCAGAACACTGAAGCTTTCTTT.

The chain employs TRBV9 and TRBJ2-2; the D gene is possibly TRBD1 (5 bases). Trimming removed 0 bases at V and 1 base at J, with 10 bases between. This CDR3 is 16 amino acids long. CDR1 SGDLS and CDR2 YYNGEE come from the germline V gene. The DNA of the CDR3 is TGTGCCAGCAGCGTAGACCGACAGCTGAACACCGGGGAGCTGTTTTTT. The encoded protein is CASSVDRQLNTGELFF.

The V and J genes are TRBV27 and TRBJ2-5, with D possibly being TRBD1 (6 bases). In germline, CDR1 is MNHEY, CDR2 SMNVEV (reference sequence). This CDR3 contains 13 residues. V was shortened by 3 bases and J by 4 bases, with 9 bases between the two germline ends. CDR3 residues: CASSFGRGETQYF. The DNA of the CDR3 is TGTGCCAGCAGTTTTGGCAGGGGAGAGACCCAGTACTTC.

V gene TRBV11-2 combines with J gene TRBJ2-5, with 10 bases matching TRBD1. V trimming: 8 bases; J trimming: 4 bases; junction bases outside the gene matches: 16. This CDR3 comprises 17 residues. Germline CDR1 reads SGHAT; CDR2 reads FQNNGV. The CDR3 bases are TGTGCCAGCGACAGCTTAGACGGACAGGGGGGGTCAGAGACCCAGTACTTC. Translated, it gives CASDSLDGQGGSETQYF.

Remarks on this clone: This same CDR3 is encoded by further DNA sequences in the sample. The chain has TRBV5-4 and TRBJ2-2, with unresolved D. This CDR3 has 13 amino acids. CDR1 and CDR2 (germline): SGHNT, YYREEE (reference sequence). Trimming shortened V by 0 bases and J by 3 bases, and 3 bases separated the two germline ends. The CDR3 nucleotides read TGTGCCAGCAGCTTGGGAGACACCGGGGAGCTGTTTTTT. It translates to CASSLGDTGELFF.

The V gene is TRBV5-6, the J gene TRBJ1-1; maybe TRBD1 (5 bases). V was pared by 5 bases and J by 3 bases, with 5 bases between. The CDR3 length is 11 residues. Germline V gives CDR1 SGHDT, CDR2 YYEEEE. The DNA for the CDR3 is TGTGCCAGCAGGGGGGACACTGAAGCTTTCTTT. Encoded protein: CASRGDTEAFF. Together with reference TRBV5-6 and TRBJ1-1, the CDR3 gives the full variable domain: DAGVTQSPTHLIKTRGQQVTLRCSPKSGHDTVSWYQQALGQGPQFIFQYYEEEERQRGNFPDRFSGHQFPNYSSELNVNALLLGDSALYLCASRGDTEAFFGQGTRLTVV.

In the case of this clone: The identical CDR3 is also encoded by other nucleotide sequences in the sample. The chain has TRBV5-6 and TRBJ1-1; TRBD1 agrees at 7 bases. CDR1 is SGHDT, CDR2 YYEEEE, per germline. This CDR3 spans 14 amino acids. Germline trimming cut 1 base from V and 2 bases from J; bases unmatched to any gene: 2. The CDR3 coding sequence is TGTGCCAGCAGCTTGTCAGGGGGAAACACTGAAGCTTTCTTT. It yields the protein CASSLSGGNTEAFF.

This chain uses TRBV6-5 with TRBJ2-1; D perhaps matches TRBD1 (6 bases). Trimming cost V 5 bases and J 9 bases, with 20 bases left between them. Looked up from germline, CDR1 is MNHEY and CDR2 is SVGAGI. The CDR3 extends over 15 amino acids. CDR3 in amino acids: CASSALGHISTEQFF. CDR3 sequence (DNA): TGTGCCAGCAGTGCCTTGGGACACATCTCGACTGAGCAGTTCTTC.

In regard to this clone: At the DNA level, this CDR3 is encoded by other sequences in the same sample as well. The CDR3 DNA follows: TGTGCCAGCAGCTTAGCTGGCTCTGGAAACACCATATATTTT. This codes for CASSLAGSGNTIYF. The chain employs TRBV5-6 and TRBJ1-3; D remains ambiguous. V lost 2 bases, J lost 0 bases, and 6 bases lay in between. CDR3 size: 14 residues. From germline, CDR1 is SGHDT and CDR2 YYEEEE.

The CDR3 bases are TGTGCCAGCAGCGCTGGGACAGGACCCTACGAGCAGTACTTC. Translated, it gives CASSAGTGPYEQYF. The chain joins TRBV7-9 to TRBJ2-7, with TRBD1 matching over 8 bases. This CDR3 is built from 14 residues. CDR1 and CDR2 (germline): SEHNR, FQNEAQ (reference sequence). Trimming took 5 bases from V and 2 from J; bases not matched to a gene: 5.

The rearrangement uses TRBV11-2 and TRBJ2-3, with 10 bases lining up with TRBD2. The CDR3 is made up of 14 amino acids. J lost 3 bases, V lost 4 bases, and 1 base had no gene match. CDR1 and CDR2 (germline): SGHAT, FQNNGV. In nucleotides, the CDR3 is TGTGCCAGCAGCTCTAGCGGGAGTACAGATACGCAGTATTTT. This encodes CASSSSGSTDTQYF.

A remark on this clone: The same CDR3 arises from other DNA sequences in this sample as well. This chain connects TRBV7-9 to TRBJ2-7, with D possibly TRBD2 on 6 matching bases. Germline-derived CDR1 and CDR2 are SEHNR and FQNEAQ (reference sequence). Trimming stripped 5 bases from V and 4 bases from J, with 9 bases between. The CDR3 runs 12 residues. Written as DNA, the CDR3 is TGTGCCAGCAGCCCGGCGGGGTACGAGCAGTACTTC. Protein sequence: CASSPAGYEQYF.

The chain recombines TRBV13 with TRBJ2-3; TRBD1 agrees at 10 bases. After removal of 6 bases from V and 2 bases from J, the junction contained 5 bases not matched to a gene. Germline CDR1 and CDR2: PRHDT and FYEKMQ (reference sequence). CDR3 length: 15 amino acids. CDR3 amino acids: CASRLGQGNTDTQYF. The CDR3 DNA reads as TGTGCCAGCAGATTGGGACAGGGGAACACAGATACGCAGTATTTT.

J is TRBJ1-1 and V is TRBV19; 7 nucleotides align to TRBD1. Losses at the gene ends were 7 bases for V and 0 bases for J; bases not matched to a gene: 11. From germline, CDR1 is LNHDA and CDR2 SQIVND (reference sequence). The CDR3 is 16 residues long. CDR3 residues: CASTLRGQGVNTEAFF. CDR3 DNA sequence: TGTGCCAGTACCTTAAGGGGGCAGGGCGTGAACACTGAAGCTTTCTTT. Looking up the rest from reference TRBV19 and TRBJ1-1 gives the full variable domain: DGGITQSPKYLFRKEGQNVTLSCEQNLNHDAMYWYRQDPGQGLRLIYYSQIVNDFQKGDIAEGYSVSREKKESFPLTVTSAQKNPTAFYLCASTLRGQGVNTEAFFGQGTRLTVV.

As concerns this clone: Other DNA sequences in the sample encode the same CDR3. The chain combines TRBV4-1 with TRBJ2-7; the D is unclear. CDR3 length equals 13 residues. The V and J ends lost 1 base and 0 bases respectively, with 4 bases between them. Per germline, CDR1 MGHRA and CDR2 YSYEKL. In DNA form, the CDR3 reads TGCGCCAGCAGCCAAGGTACCTCCTACGAGCAGTACTTC. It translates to CASSQGTSYEQYF.

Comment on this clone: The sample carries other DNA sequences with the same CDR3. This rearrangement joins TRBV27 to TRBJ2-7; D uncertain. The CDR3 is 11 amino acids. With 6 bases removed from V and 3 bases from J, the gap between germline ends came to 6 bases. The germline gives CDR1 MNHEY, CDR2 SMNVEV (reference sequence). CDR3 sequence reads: CASSFNYEQYF. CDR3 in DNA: TGTGCCAGCAGCTTCAACTACGAGCAGTACTTC.

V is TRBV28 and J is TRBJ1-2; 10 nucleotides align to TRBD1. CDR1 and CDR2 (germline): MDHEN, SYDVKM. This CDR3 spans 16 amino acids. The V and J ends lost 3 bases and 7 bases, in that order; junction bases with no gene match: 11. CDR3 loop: CASSLPKGTGESGYTF. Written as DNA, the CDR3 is TGTGCCAGCAGTTTGCCTAAGGGGACAGGGGAATCTGGCTACACCTTC.

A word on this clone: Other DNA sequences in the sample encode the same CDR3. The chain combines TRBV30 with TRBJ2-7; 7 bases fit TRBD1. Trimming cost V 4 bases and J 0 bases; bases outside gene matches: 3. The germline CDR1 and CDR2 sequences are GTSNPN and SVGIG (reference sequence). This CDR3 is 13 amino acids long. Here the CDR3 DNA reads TGTGCCTGGACAGGGGACAGCTCCTACGAGCAGTACTTC. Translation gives CAWTGDSSYEQYF. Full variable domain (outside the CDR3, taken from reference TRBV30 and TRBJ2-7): SQTIHQWPATLVQPVGSPLSLECTVEGTSNPNLYWYRQAAGRGLQLLFYSVGIGQISSEVPQNLSASRPQDRQFILSSKKLLLSDSGFYLCAWTGDSSYEQYFGPGTRLTVT.

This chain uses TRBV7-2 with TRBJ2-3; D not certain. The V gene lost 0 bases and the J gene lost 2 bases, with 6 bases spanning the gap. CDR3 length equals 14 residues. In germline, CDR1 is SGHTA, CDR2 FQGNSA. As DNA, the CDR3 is TGTGCCAGCAGCTTAGCATTAGACACAGATACGCAGTATTTT. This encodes CASSLALDTDTQYF.

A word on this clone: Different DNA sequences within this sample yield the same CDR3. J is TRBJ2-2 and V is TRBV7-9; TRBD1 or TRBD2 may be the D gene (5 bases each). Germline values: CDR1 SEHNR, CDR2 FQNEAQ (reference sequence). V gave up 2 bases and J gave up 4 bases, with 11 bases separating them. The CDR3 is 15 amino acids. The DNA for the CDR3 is TGTGCCAGCAGCTTACTGGCAGGGAGCACCGGGGAGCTGTTTTTT. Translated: CASSLLAGSTGELFF.

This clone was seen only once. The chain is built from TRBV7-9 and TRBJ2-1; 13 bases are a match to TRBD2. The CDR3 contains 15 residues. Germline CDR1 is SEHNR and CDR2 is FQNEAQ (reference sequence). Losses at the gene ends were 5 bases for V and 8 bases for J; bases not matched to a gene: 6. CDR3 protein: CASSLGLAGVHEQFF. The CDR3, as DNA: TGTGCCAGCAGCCTTGGACTAGCGGGGGTACATGAGCAGTTCTTC.

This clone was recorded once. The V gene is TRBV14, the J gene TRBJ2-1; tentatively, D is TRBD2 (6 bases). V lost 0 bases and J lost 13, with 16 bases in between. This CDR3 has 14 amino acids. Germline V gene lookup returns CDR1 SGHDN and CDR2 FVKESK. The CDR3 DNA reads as TGTGCCAGCAGCCAAGAGGGCGGGACTGCGACACAGTTCTTC. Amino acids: CASSQEGGTATQFF. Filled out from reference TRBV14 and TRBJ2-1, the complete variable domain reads EAGVTQFPSHSVIEKGQTVTLRCDPISGHDNLYWYRRVMGKEIKFLLHFVKESKQDESGMPNNRFLAERTGGTYSTLKVQPAELEDSGVYFCASSQEGGTATQFFGPGTRLTVL.

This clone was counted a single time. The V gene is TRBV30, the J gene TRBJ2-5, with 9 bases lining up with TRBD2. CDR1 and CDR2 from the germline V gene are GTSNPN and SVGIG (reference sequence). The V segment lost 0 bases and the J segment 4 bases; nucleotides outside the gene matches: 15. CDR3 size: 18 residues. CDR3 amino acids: CAWSVETSGFPQGETQYF. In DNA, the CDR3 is TGTGCCTGGAGTGTAGAAACTAGCGGGTTTCCCCAGGGAGAGACCCAGTACTTC.

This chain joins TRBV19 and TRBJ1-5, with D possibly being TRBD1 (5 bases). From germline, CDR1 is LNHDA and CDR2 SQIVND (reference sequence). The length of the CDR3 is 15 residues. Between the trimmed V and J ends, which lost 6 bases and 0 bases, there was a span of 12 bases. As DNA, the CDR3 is TGTGCCAGTAGGGGGGAGGGGTATAGCAATCAGCCCCAGCATTTT. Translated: CASRGEGYSNQPQHF.

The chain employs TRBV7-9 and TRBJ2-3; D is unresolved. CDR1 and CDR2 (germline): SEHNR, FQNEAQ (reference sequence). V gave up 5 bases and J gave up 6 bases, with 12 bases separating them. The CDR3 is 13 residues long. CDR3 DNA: TGTGCCAGCAGCACCTCCATGAGGGATACGCAGTATTTT. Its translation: CASSTSMRDTQYF.